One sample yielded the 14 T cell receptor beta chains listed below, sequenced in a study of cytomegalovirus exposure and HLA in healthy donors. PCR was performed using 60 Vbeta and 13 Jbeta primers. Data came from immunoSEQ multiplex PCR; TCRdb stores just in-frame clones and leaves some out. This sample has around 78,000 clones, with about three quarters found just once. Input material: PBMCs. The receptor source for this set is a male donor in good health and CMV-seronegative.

CDR3 protein: CAWRSGRAAGEQFF. The CDR3 coding sequence is TGTGCCTGGAGAAGCGGGAGGGCCGCCGGTGAGCAGTTCTTC. The rearrangement uses TRBV30 and TRBJ2-1, with 10 bases that match TRBD2. Germline V gene sequence: CDR1 GTSNPN, CDR2 SVGIG (reference sequence). The V gene end was trimmed by 3 bases and the J gene end by 9 bases; junction bases not matched to a gene: 8. The CDR3 contains 14 residues. Together with reference TRBV30 and TRBJ2-1, the CDR3 gives the full variable domain: SQTIHQWPATLVQPVGSPLSLECTVEGTSNPNLYWYRQAAGRGLQLLFYSVGIGQISSEVPQNLSASRPQDRQFILSSKKLLLSDSGFYLCAWRSGRAAGEQFFGPGTRLTVL.

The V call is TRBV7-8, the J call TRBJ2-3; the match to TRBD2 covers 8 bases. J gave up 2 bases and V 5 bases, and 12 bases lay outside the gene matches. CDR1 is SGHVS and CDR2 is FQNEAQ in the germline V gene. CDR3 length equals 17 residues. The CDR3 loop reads CASSPLYSGALTDTQYF. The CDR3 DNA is TGTGCCAGCAGCCCACTATATAGCGGGGCGCTCACAGATACGCAGTATTTT.

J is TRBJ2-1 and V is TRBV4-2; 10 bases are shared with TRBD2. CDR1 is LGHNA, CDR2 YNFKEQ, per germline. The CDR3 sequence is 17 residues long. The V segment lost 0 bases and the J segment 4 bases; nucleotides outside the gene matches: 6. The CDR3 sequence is CASSQEPSGSPYNEQFF. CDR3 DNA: TGTGCCAGCAGCCAAGAACCTAGCGGGAGTCCATACAATGAGCAGTTCTTC.

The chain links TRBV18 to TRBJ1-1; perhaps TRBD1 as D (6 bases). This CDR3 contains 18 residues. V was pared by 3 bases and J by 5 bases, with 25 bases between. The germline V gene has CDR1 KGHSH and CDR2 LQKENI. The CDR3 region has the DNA TGTGCCAGCTCACCCGGAACGACATCACAGGGCCCGAGGACTGAAGCTTTCTTT. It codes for CASSPGTTSQGPRTEAFF.

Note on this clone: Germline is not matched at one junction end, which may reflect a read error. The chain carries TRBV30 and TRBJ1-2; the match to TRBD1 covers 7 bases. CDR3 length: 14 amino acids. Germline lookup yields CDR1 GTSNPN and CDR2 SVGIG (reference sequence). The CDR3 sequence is CAWAQGRIAYGYPF. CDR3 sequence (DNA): TGTGCCTGGGCACAGGGGAGGATAGCCTATGGCTACCCCTTC.

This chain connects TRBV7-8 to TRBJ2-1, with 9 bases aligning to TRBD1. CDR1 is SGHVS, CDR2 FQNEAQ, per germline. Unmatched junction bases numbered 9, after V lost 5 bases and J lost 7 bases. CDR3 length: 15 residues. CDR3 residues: CASSQQGAIGNEQFF. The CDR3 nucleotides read TGTGCCAGCAGCCAACAGGGGGCTATCGGGAATGAGCAGTTCTTC.

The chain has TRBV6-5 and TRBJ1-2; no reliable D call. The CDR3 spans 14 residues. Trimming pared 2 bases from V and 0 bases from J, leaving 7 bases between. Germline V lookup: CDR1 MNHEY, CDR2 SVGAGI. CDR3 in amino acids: CASSYTLANYGYTF. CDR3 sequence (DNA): TGTGCCAGCAGTTACACTTTGGCTAACTATGGCTACACCTTC.

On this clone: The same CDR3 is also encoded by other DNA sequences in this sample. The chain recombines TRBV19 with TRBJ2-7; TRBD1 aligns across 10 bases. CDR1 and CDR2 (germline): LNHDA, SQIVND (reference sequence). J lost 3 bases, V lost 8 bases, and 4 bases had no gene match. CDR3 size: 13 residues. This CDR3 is CASAGTGDYEQYF. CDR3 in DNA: TGTGCCAGTGCCGGGACAGGGGACTACGAGCAGTACTTC.

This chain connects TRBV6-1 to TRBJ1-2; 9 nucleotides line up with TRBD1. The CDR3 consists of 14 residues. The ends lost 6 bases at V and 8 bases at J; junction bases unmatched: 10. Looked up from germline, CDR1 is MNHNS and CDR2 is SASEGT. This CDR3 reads CASSRQGTGNGYTF. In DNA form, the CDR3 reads TGTGCCAGCAGCAGGCAAGGGACAGGGAACGGCTACACCTTC.

CDR3 sequence: CACRTGSGNTIYF. The CDR3 bases are TGTGCCTGTCGGACAGGGTCTGGAAACACCATATATTTT. The V gene is TRBV30, the J gene TRBJ1-3, with 8 bases fitting TRBD1. CDR3 length equals 13 residues. Trimming removed 6 bases from V and 1 base from J; junction bases left unmatched: 2. CDR1 and CDR2 (germline): GTSNPN, SVGIG (reference sequence).

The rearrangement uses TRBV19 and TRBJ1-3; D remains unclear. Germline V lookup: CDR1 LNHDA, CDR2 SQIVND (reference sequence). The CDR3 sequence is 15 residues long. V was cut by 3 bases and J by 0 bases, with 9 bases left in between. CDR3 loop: CASSILGSSGNTIYF. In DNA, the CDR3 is TGTGCCAGTAGTATTCTAGGAAGCTCTGGAAACACCATATATTTT. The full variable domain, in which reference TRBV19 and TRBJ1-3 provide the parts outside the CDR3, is DGGITQSPKYLFRKEGQNVTLSCEQNLNHDAMYWYRQDPGQGLRLIYYSQIVNDFQKGDIAEGYSVSREKKESFPLTVTSAQKNPTAFYLCASSILGSSGNTIYFGEGSWLTVV.

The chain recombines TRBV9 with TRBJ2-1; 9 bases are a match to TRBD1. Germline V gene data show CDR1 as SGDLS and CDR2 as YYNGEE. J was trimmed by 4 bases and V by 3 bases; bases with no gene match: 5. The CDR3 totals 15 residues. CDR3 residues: CASSETGGGYNEQFF. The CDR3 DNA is TGTGCCAGCAGCGAGACAGGGGGGGGATACAATGAGCAGTTCTTC.

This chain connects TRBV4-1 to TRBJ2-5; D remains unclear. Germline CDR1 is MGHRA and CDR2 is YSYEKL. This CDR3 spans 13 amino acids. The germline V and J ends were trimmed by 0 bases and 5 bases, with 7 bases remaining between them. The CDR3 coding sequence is TGCGCCAGCAGCCAAGATCAGTTCGAGACCCAGTACTTC. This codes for CASSQDQFETQYF.

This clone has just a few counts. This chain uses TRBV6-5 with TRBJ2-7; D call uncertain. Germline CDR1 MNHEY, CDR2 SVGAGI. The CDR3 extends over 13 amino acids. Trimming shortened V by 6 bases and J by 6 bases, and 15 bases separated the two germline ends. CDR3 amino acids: CASSRPSLAEQYF. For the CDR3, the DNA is TGTGCCAGCAGCCGACCCTCCTTAGCCGAGCAGTACTTC.